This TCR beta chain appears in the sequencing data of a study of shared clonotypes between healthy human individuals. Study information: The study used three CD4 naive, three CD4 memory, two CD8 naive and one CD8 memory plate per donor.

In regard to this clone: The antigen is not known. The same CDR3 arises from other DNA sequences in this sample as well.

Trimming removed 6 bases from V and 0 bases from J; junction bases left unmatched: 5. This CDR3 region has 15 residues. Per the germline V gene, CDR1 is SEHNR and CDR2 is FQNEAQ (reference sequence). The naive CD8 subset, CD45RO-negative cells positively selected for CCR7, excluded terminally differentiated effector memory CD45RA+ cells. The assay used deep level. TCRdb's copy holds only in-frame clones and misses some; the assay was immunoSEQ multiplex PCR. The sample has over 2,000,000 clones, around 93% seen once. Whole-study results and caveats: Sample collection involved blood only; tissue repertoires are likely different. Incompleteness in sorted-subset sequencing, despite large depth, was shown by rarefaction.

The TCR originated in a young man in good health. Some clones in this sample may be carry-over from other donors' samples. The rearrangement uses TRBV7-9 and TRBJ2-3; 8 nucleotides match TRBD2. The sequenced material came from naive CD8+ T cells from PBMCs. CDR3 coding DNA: TGTGCCAGCAGTCCTGGACTAGCTAGCACAGATACGCAGTATTTT. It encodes CASSPGLASTDTQYF.